One and the same sample provided the 26 T cell receptor beta chains below, sequenced in a study of T cell clonotyping in hematopoietic cell transplantation. The method was immunoSEQ multiplex PCR; TCRdb's version includes in-frame clones alone and lacks a portion of them. Among around 9,100 clones listed, over 75% were seen once. The sample was PBMCs, taken 180 days after allogeneic stem cell transplant. Receptors originate from a male patient in his thirties or forties who had an allogeneic stem cell transplant from a related donor, so the T cells may come from the graft donor. Some clones in this sample may be carry-over from other donors' samples.

This clone was seen more than once but under ten times. The V call is TRBV11-2, the J call TRBJ1-1; D gene uncertain. Trimming cost V 0 bases and J 11 bases, with 13 bases left between them. The length of the CDR3 is 13 residues. Per germline, CDR1 SGHAT and CDR2 FQNNGV. DNA of the CDR3: TGTGCCAGCAGCTTAGAGCAGGTTGGCCGGGCTTTCTTT. Amino acids: CASSLEQVGRAFF.

The gene calls are TRBV18 and TRBJ1-5; maybe TRBD1 (5 bases). Trimming pared 4 bases from V and 3 bases from J, leaving 10 bases between. CDR1 and CDR2 from the germline V gene are KGHSH and LQKENI. The CDR3 is 14 amino acids. CDR3 nucleotides: TGTGCCAGCTCACGAGGCGGGACCAATCAGCCCCAGCATTTT. This codes for CASSRGGTNQPQHF.

The chain combines TRBV9 with TRBJ2-7; 7 bases line up with TRBD2. The CDR3 spans 13 residues. Per germline, CDR1 SGDLS and CDR2 YYNGEE. V shed 4 bases, J shed 7 bases, and the junction held 8 bases outside the gene matches. The CDR3 reads CASSPGLLGEQYF. The CDR3 region has the DNA TGTGCCAGCAGCCCGGGACTATTAGGGGAGCAGTACTTC.

The V and J genes are TRBV29-1 and TRBJ1-1, with 7 bases aligning to TRBD1. Germline CDR1 is SQVTM and CDR2 is ANQGSEA. Trimming cost V 6 bases and J 7 bases; bases outside gene matches: 5. CDR3 length: 11 residues. The CDR3 spells CSVGTAYEAFF. The CDR3 coding sequence is TGCAGCGTCGGGACAGCCTATGAAGCTTTCTTT.

V usage is TRBV6-5 and J usage is TRBJ1-2, with TRBD1 identical over 11 bases. Trimming cost V 7 bases and J 3 bases; bases outside gene matches: 4. CDR1 is MNHEY, CDR2 SVGAGI, per germline. This CDR3 region has 14 residues. Here the CDR3 DNA reads TGTGCCAGCACTGGACAGGGGGCCGACTATGGCTACACCTTC. It yields the protein CASTGQGADYGYTF.

The chain recombines TRBV7-8 with TRBJ2-7; TRBD2 might be the D (6 bases). The CDR3 runs 14 residues. V was trimmed by 1 base and J by 3 bases, leaving 10 bases between them. CDR1 SGHVS and CDR2 FQNEAQ come from the germline V gene. For the CDR3, the DNA is TGTGCCAGCAGCTTAGTAAGGGAGGTCTACGAGCAGTACTTC. Translating it yields CASSLVREVYEQYF.

The chain is built from TRBV7-8 and TRBJ2-5, with 8 bases identical to TRBD2. The CDR3 sequence is 16 residues long. The germline CDR1 and CDR2 sequences are SGHVS and FQNEAQ. V trimming: 4 bases; J trimming: 5 bases; junction bases outside the gene matches: 12. CDR3 loop: CASSSRVGTSVETQYF. CDR3 DNA sequence: TGTGCCAGCAGCTCCCGAGTGGGGACTAGTGTCGAGACCCAGTACTTC.

This clone ranks as medium-sized (0.01 to 0.1%). The junction and the germline gene differ at one end; a read error may be behind it. The chain carries TRBV9 and TRBJ2-5; tentatively, D is TRBD1 or TRBD2 (5 bases each). The germline CDR1 and CDR2 sequences are SGDLS and YYNGEE. The CDR3 loop spans 15 amino acids. The CDR3 is CASNVRGAYQETQYF. CDR3 in DNA: TGTGCCAGCAACGTACGAGGGGCTTACCAAGAGACCCAGTACTTC.

This chain connects TRBV14 to TRBJ1-1, with D hard to call. This CDR3 comprises 13 residues. The V end was cut by 1 base, the J end by 2 bases, with 5 bases between. Germline values: CDR1 SGHDN, CDR2 FVKESK. CDR3 amino acids: CASSQVHNTEAFF. CDR3 nucleotides: TGTGCCAGCAGCCAAGTCCATAACACTGAAGCTTTCTTT.

The genes are TRBV19 and TRBJ2-2, with D possibly being TRBD2 (7 bases). The germline gives CDR1 LNHDA, CDR2 SQIVND (reference sequence). The CDR3 loop spans 15 amino acids. Trimming pared 6 bases from V and 6 bases from J, leaving 17 bases between. In DNA form, the CDR3 reads TGTGCCAGTAGGATCACAGGGACTACATCCGGGGAGCTGTTTTTT. Translated: CASRITGTTSGELFF.

This clone was found a few times. The rearrangement joins TRBV25-1 to TRBJ1-4; D is possibly TRBD1 (6 bases). Germline loops: CDR1 MGHDK, CDR2 SYGVNS. The V and J ends lost 6 bases and 5 bases respectively, with 16 bases between them. This CDR3 has 15 residues. This CDR3 reads CASRQRGAGNEKLFF. DNA of the CDR3: TGTGCCAGCAGACAACGGGGGGCAGGGAATGAAAAACTGTTTTTT.

The chain links TRBV7-2 to TRBJ2-1; tentative D call: TRBD1 (5 bases). The CDR3 covers 13 residues. Trimming took 3 bases from V and 7 from J, leaving 10 bases between them. In germline, CDR1 is SGHTA, CDR2 FQGNSA. The CDR3 protein is CASSLGPENEQFF. CDR3 coding DNA: TGTGCCAGCAGCTTGGGGCCCGAGAATGAGCAGTTCTTC. The variable domain in full, completed from reference TRBV7-2 and TRBJ2-1, reads GAGVSQSPSNKVTEKGKDVELRCDPISGHTALYWYRQSLGQGLEFLIYFQGNSAPDKSGLPSDRFSAERTGGSVSTLTIQRTQQEDSAVYLCASSLGPENEQFFGPGTRLTVL.

The chain employs TRBV5-6 and TRBJ1-2; D may be TRBD1 (6 bases). This CDR3 contains 14 residues. Germline-derived CDR1 and CDR2 are SGHDT and YYEEEE. V was shortened by 5 bases and J by 3 bases, with 14 bases between the two germline ends. DNA for the CDR3: TGTGCCAGCAGAACAGGGCTCGGTGACTATGGCTACACCTTC. Protein product: CASRTGLGDYGYTF.

V and J are TRBV7-3 and TRBJ1-6; 11 bases fit TRBD1. Germline CDR1 SGHTA, CDR2 FQGTGA. This CDR3 is built from 14 residues. The V gene end was trimmed by 5 bases and the J gene end by 10 bases; junction bases not matched to a gene: 4. CDR3 DNA sequence: TGTGCCAGCAGCACCGGGACAGGGGGGTCACCCCTCCACTTT. This sequence encodes CASSTGTGGSPLHF.

V is TRBV27 and J is TRBJ2-7, with 7 bases matching TRBD1. V was pared by 5 bases and J by 1 base, with 8 bases of the junction left unmatched. Germline assignment: CDR1 MNHEY and CDR2 SMNVEV (reference sequence). This CDR3 is built from 15 residues. As DNA, the CDR3 is TGTGCCAGCAGTACCTCGGACAGGTTTTCCTACGAGCAGTACTTC. Protein product: CASSTSDRFSYEQYF.

The chain has TRBV4-1 and TRBJ2-7, with D uncertain. There are 14 residues in the CDR3. CDR1 and CDR2 (germline): MGHRA, YSYEKL. V was trimmed by 1 base and J by 6 bases, leaving 13 bases between them. CDR3 DNA: TGCGCCAGCAGCCAAGTCGTGAGGTTAACCGAGCAGTACTTC. The encoded protein is CASSQVVRLTEQYF.

This clone was counted once. This sequence joins TRBV27 and TRBJ2-1; 7 bases fit TRBD1. V lost 6 bases, J lost 6 bases, and 14 bases stayed unmatched. Germline V gene data show CDR1 as MNHEY and CDR2 as SMNVEV (reference sequence). The CDR3 length is 16 residues. DNA of the CDR3: TGTGCCAGCAGGGACCTCTGGGACAGCTACAGCAATGAGCAGTTCTTC. Translation gives CASRDLWDSYSNEQFF.

The table lists this clone with a few counts. J is TRBJ2-7 and V is TRBV5-1; D possibly uses TRBD1 or TRBD2 (6 bases each). The V gene's germline CDR1 is SGHRS and CDR2 YFSETQ. The CDR3 contains 14 residues. V shed 0 bases and J shed 6 bases, with 13 bases lying between them. The CDR3 nucleotides are TGCGCCAGCAGCTTGGGGGGGCCGGGGGTCGAGCAGTACTTC. As protein: CASSLGGPGVEQYF.

This clone was observed a few times. This chain links TRBV7-2 with TRBJ2-7, with D perhaps being TRBD1 or TRBD2 (5 bases each). This CDR3 region has 16 residues. With 2 bases removed from V and 0 bases from J, the gap between germline ends came to 14 bases. Germline V lookup: CDR1 SGHTA, CDR2 FQGNSA. CDR3 DNA: TGTGCCAGCAGCTTATGGGGACCGACCGACTCCTACGAGCAGTACTTC. Residues: CASSLWGPTDSYEQYF.

The rearrangement links TRBV5-1 to TRBJ1-1, with 7 bases fitting TRBD1. Unmatched junction bases numbered 4, after V lost 4 bases and J lost 4 bases. Germline V gene lookup returns CDR1 SGHRS and CDR2 YFSETQ. The CDR3 is 13 residues long. The CDR3 DNA follows: TGCGCCAGCAGCCGGGGACAGACCACTGAAGCTTTCTTT. It specifies CASSRGQTTEAFF.

This clone was observed once. This chain joins TRBV7-6 and TRBJ2-2, with D possibly matching TRBD2 (7 bases). The germline V and J ends were trimmed by 0 bases and 7 bases, with 12 bases remaining between them. Germline V gene data show CDR1 as SGHVS and CDR2 as FNYEAQ. The CDR3 runs to 15 residues. CDR3 sequence reads: CASSLAGGQFGELFF. The CDR3 coding sequence is TGTGCCAGCAGCTTAGCGGGGGGGCAATTCGGGGAGCTGTTTTTT.

This chain joins TRBV30 and TRBJ1-6; D perhaps matches TRBD1 (5 bases). The CDR3 totals 14 residues. Trimming removed 1 base at V and 8 bases at J, with 12 bases between. CDR1 GTSNPN and CDR2 SVGIG come from the germline V gene (reference sequence). Written as DNA, the CDR3 is TGTGCCTGGAGTGGGGGGAGGAGGCATTCACCCCTCCACTTT. Translating gives CAWSGGRRHSPLHF.

The chain has TRBV29-1 and TRBJ2-3; the D is unclear. CDR1 is SQVTM, CDR2 ANQGSEA, per germline. The CDR3 runs 14 residues. The V end lost 2 bases, the J end lost 3 bases, and 12 bases lay between the germline ends. The CDR3 DNA reads as TGCAGCGTTGAATTCGGTACCTGGACAGATACGCAGTATTTT. This translates into CSVEFGTWTDTQYF.

J is TRBJ2-7 and V is TRBV28, with 7 bases fitting TRBD1. The V segment lost 5 bases and the J segment 3 bases; nucleotides outside the gene matches: 4. Germline V gene lookup returns CDR1 MDHEN and CDR2 SYDVKM. The CDR3 loop spans 13 amino acids. CDR3 sequence: CASSLGQYYEQYF. In DNA, the CDR3 is TGTGCCAGCAGTCTGGGACAGTACTACGAGCAGTACTTC.

This rearrangement joins TRBV30 to TRBJ2-1, with D maybe TRBD2 (5 bases). This CDR3 has 14 amino acids. The V gene lost 5 bases and the J gene lost 2 bases, with 13 bases spanning the gap. CDR1 is GTSNPN, CDR2 SVGIG, per germline (reference sequence). The CDR3 DNA reads as TGTGCCTGGGTTGGACGGAGGACCTACAATGAGCAGTTCTTC. It codes for CAWVGRRTYNEQFF.

This chain joins TRBV28 and TRBJ2-7; 9 positions match TRBD2. Germline-derived CDR1 and CDR2 are MDHEN and SYDVKM. The CDR3 has 16 amino acids. V lost 1 base, J lost 3 bases, and 7 bases stayed unmatched. CDR3 in amino acids: CASSLSLAGAYYEQYF. In DNA form, the CDR3 reads TGTGCCAGCAGTTTATCTTTAGCGGGGGCCTACTACGAGCAGTACTTC. The full variable domain, completed using reference TRBV28 and TRBJ2-7, is DVKVTQSSRYLVKRTGEKVFLECVQDMDHENMFWYRQDPGLGLRLIYFSYDVKMKEKGDIPEGYSVSREKKERFSLILESASTNQTSMYLCASSLSLAGAYYEQYFGPGTRLTVT.